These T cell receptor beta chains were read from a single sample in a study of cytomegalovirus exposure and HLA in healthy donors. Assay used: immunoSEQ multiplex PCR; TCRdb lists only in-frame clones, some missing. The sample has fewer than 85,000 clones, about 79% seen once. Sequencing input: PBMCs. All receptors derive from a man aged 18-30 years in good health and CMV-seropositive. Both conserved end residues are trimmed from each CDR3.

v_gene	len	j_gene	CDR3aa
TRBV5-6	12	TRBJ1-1	ASSLRGIYTEAF
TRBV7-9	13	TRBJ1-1	ASSLGDRGNTEAF
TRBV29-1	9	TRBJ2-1	SLRLANEQF
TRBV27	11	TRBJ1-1	ASRNNPNTEAF
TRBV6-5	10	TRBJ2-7	ARSGNSYEQY
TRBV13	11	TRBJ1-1	ASSLGGDREAF
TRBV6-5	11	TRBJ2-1	ASSSGSSNEQF
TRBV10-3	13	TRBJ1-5	APPRQRRAKEPQH
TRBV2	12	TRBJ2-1	ASRTGLAGVEQF
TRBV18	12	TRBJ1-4	ASSPDGLNEKLF
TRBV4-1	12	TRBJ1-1	ASSQAGTNTEAF
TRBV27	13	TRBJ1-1	ASSPTGQGNTEAF
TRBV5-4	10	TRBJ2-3	ASSFFRYTQY